The rows below give T cell receptor beta chains drawn from one sample of a study of blood T cell repertoires in COVID-19. The repertoire was sequenced with immunoSEQ multiplex PCR; TCRdb's copy has only in-frame clones and lacks some. The sample shows 200,000 to 250,000 clones, approximately 80% of them seen only once. Specimen: peripheral blood. These receptors were obtained from a man aged 30 to 45 who had recovered from COVID-19. Both conserved end residues are part of each CDR3. D genes are given only for firm matches. Part of the rows lack a size; the others show once, few, many or a class for expanded clones.

d_gene,j_gene,len,abundance,v_gene,CDR3nt,CDR3aa
TRBD1,TRBJ1-5,14,-,TRBV2,TGTGCCGCGAGCTCGGGACAGGGGTTCCAGCCCCAGCATTTT,CAASSGQGFQPQHF
-,TRBJ2-1,11,once,TRBV6-5,TGTGCCAGCAGCAGATACAATGAGCAGTTCTTC,CASSRYNEQFF
TRBD2,TRBJ2-3,16,-,TRBV5-1,TGCGCCAGCAGCTTGGCCGAGACTAGCGGTGGGTATACGCAGTATTTT,CASSLAETSGGYTQYF
-,TRBJ1-5,13,many,TRBV29-1,TGCAGCGTTGGGGGGGTAAAGGATCAGCCCCAGCATTTT,CSVGGVKDQPQHF
TRBD2,TRBJ2-1,15,-,TRBV3-1/TRBV3-2,TGTGCCAGCAGCCCGCGGGGGACCCTCTACAATGAGCAGTTCTTC,CASSPRGTLYNEQFF
TRBD2,TRBJ2-3,16,-,TRBV6-2/TRBV6-3,TGTGCCAGCAGTTACGGGGGACTAGGCTCCACAGATACGCAGTATTTT,CASSYGGLGSTDTQYF
TRBD2,TRBJ2-7,14,-,TRBV10-3,TGTGCCATCAGCTTAGCGGGGTCAACGGGGGAGCAGTACTTC,CAISLAGSTGEQYF
-,TRBJ1-1,15,-,TRBV6-5,TGTGCCAGCAGTTACGGGGGCCGCATGAACACTGAAGCTTTCTTT,CASSYGGRMNTEAFF
TRBD1,TRBJ2-3,15,-,TRBV10-3,TGTGCCATCAGTGCTCCGGGACAGGGAGTAGATACGCAGTATTTT,CAISAPGQGVDTQYF
TRBD2,TRBJ2-3,16,-,TRBV28,TGTGCCAGCAGTTTGAGCGGGGGGTCTAGCACAGATACGCAGTATTTT,CASSLSGGSSTDTQYF
-,TRBJ1-4,15,once,TRBV5-1,TGCGCCAGCAGCTTGGGCGTCGCAACTAATGAAAAACTGTTTTTT,CASSLGVATNEKLFF
-,TRBJ1-2,16,-,TRBV5-6,TGTGCCAGCAGCTTGGGTTCGCGTAGAATCATTGCTGGCTACACCTTC,CASSLGSRRIIAGYTF
-,TRBJ2-1,14,-,TRBV9,TGTGCCAGCAGCGTAGAGGGGTCCCCCCATGAGCAGTTCTTC,CASSVEGSPHEQFF
-,TRBJ2-7,14,-,TRBV10-2,TGCGCCAGCAGTGCGACCGGGACACCCTACGAGCAGTACTTC,CASSATGTPYEQYF
-,TRBJ2-5,14,-,TRBV13,TGTGCCAGCAGCGCGGGCCTCTTCGAGGGGACCCAGTACTTC,CASSAGLFEGTQYF
TRBD2,TRBJ2-2,15,-,TRBV4-1,TGCGCCAGCCAAGTAGCGGGGGGACACACCGGGGAGCTGTTTTTT,CASQVAGGHTGELFF
-,TRBJ1-6,15,-,TRBV5-6,TGTGCCAGCAGCCCGGTCGGCTCCTATAATTCACCCCTCCACTTT,CASSPVGSYNSPLHF
-,TRBJ2-4,16,-,TRBV12-5,TGTGCTAGTGGCCCGGACTCCCTCATAGCCAAAAACATTCAGTACTTC,CASGPDSLIAKNIQYF
-,TRBJ2-1,13,-,TRBV20-1,TGCAGTGCGAGTGGTCCCACCTACAATGAGCAGTTCTTC,CSASGPTYNEQFF
-,TRBJ1-5,11,-,TRBV30,TGTGCCTGGGGCAAGAATCAGCCCCAGCATTTT,CAWGKNQPQHF
-,TRBJ2-5,11,-,TRBV2,TGTGCCAGCAGGGAGGGGAGCGGCCAGTACTTC,CASREGSGQYF
-,TRBJ2-3,14,-,TRBV2,TGTGCCAGCAGTACACTGGGGGGTGAAGATACGCAGTATTTT,CASSTLGGEDTQYF
-,TRBJ1-6,16,-,TRBV28,TGTGCCAGCAGTTTTTCGGCCGGCAGGTCAAATTCACCCCTCCACTTT,CASSFSAGRSNSPLHF
TRBD1,TRBJ1-2,15,-,TRBV7-9,TGTGCCAGCAGCCCCCGGGCTGGGACAGGCGGGGGCTACACCTTC,CASSPRAGTGGGYTF
TRBD1,TRBJ2-2,15,-,TRBV6-5,TGTGCCAGCAGTTTGGGGACAGGGGTTACCGGGGAGCTGTTTTTT,CASSLGTGVTGELFF
-,TRBJ2-1,14,-,TRBV6-5,TGTGCCAGCAGTCAAAACAGACATGCCCATGAGCAGTTCTTC,CASSQNRHAHEQFF
-,TRBJ2-3,14,few,TRBV7-6,TGTGCCAGCAGCTTGGGGGGGCTCACAGATACGCAGTATTTT,CASSLGGLTDTQYF
-,TRBJ2-1,15,once,TRBV18,TGTGCCAGCTCACCACCTCCTAGCGAATACAATGAGCAGTTCTTC,CASSPPPSEYNEQFF
TRBD1,TRBJ1-2,17,-,TRBV3-1/TRBV3-2,TGTGCCAGCAGCCAGGGTCAGGGGGCTCGCTCTAACTATGGCTACACCTTC,CASSQGQGARSNYGYTF
-,TRBJ2-1,12,many,TRBV5-4,TGTGCCAGCAGCGCCACTAGCAATGAGCAGTTCTTC,CASSATSNEQFF
-,TRBJ1-3,15,-,TRBV7-9,TGTGCCAGCAGCTTATCCGGGGATAAGGGAAACACCATATATTTT,CASSLSGDKGNTIYF
TRBD1,TRBJ1-2,14,-,TRBV6-5,TGTGCCAGCAGTTACAGGGGGCGTGACTATGGCTACACCTTC,CASSYRGRDYGYTF
TRBD1,TRBJ2-3,14,-,TRBV19,TGTGCCAGTAGTACAGGGGGCGGCACAGATACGCAGTATTTT,CASSTGGGTDTQYF
-,TRBJ2-2,13,-,TRBV19,TGTGCCAGTAGTATCCTGAACACCGGGGAGCTGTTTTTT,CASSILNTGELFF
-,TRBJ1-1,12,-,TRBV27,TGTGCCAGCAGTTCGACAGGCACTGAAGCTTTCTTT,CASSSTGTEAFF
-,TRBJ1-2,14,-,TRBV5-5,TGTGCCAGCAGCTTGAGGAGCATCTACTATGGCTACACCTTC,CASSLRSIYYGYTF
-,TRBJ1-1,14,-,TRBV11-2,TGTGCCAGCAGCTTGGCGATCGGGGAAACTGAAGCTTTCTTT,CASSLAIGETEAFF
TRBD1,TRBJ1-1,13,-,TRBV6-2/TRBV6-3,TGTGCCAGCAGTACAGGGGGTAACACTGAAGCTTTCTTT,CASSTGGNTEAFF
-,TRBJ1-1,13,-,TRBV10-3,TGTGCCATCATGGGGGGGGAGGCCACTGAAGCTTTCTTT,CAIMGGEATEAFF
-,TRBJ1-2,16,-,TRBV3-1/TRBV3-2,TGTGCCAGCAGCCAAGGACCTGGCGGCACAATCTATGGCTACACCTTC,CASSQGPGGTIYGYTF
TRBD1,TRBJ1-3,16,-,TRBV7-6,TGTGCCAGCAGCCACCCCGGAGGACAGGTGGGAAACACCATATATTTT,CASSHPGGQVGNTIYF
-,TRBJ2-5,15,-,TRBV19,TGTGCCAGTAGTTTGCTGGGCGAGAAACAAGAGACCCAGTACTTC,CASSLLGEKQETQYF
-,TRBJ2-1,15,few,TRBV5-4,TGTGCCAGCAGTGTGAGAGGGAACCTATACAATGAGCAGTTCTTC,CASSVRGNLYNEQFF
-,TRBJ1-2,14,-,TRBV7-3,TGTGCCAGCAGCTTATCCAGCAGGGGCCATGGCTACACCTTC,CASSLSSRGHGYTF
TRBD1,TRBJ1-3,16,-,TRBV5-5,TGTGCCAGCAGCTTGAGCCCTACAGGGGCTGGAAACACCATATATTTT,CASSLSPTGAGNTIYF
-,TRBJ1-2,13,-,TRBV7-9,TGTGCCAGCAGCGTCGCACAGGGCTATGGCTACACCTTC,CASSVAQGYGYTF
-,TRBJ2-5,15,-,TRBV28,TGTGCCAGCAGCCAGGCGGTGGTGGGGCGGGAGACCCAGTACTTC,CASSQAVVGRETQYF
-,TRBJ1-1,15,-,TRBV5-1,TGCGCCAGCAGCCCCCAGGATCCAGGGAACACTGAAGCTTTCTTT,CASSPQDPGNTEAFF
TRBD1,TRBJ1-4,14,-,TRBV5-1,TGCGCCAGCAGCTTCAGGGGGCGAGTGGAAAAACTGTTTTTT,CASSFRGRVEKLFF
TRBD1,TRBJ2-4,16,-,TRBV5-4,TGTGCCAGCAGCTCGGCACATAGGACAGGAGAAAACATTCAGTACTTC,CASSSAHRTGENIQYF
TRBD1,TRBJ1-6,16,-,TRBV25-1,TGTGCCAGCAGTGAATACCGGACAGGGACGGATTCACCCCTCCACTTT,CASSEYRTGTDSPLHF
-,TRBJ2-5,20,once,TRBV7-8,TGTGCCAGCAGCCCGACGGACTGGAGGGAAGAGGTCCCGTTTCGCGAGACCCAGTACTTC,CASSPTDWREEVPFRETQYF
-,TRBJ2-3,15,-,TRBV1,TGCACCAGCAGCCAGAACCCCGCGGGTTCAGATACGCAGTATTTT,CTSSQNPAGSDTQYF
-,TRBJ1-5,15,-,TRBV6-6,TGTGCCAGCATGGGGGGTACCTATAGCAATCAGCCCCAGCATTTT,CASMGGTYSNQPQHF
TRBD1,TRBJ2-7,16,-,TRBV3-1/TRBV3-2,TGTGCCAGCAGCCCAACGGGACAGGGAAACTCCTACGAGCAGTACTTC,CASSPTGQGNSYEQYF
TRBD1,TRBJ1-2,13,-,TRBV29-1,TGCAGCGTTGGTCACAGGGGGGGAAATGGCTACACCTTC,CSVGHRGGNGYTF
-,TRBJ1-5,17,-,TRBV2,TGTGCCAGCAGTGAACAGCCGACAACCTATAGCAATCAGCCCCAGCATTTT,CASSEQPTTYSNQPQHF